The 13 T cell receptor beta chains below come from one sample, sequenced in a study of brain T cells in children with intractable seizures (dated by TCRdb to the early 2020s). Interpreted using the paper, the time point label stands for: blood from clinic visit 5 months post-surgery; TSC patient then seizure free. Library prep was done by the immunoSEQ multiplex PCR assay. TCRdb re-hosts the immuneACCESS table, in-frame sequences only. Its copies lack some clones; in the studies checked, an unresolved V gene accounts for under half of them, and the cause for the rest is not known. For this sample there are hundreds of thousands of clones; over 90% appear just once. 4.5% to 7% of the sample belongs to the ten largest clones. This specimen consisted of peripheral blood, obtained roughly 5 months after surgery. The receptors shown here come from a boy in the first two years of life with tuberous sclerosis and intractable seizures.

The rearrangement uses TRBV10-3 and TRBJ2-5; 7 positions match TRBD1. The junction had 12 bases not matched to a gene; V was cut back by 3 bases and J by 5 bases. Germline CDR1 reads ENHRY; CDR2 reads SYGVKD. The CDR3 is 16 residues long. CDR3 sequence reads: CAISEIWQGGGETQYF. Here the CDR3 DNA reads TGTGCCATCAGTGAAATATGGCAAGGGGGCGGGGAGACCCAGTACTTC.

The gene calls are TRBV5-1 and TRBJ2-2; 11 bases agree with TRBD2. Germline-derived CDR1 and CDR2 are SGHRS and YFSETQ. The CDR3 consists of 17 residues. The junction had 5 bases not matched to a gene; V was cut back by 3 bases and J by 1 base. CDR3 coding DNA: TGCGCCAGCAGCTCGGGTGGACTAGCGGGGAACACCGGGGAGCTGTTTTTT. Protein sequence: CASSSGGLAGNTGELFF.

CDR3 sequence (DNA): TGCGCCAGCAGCCTTCTTGCAACTAATGAAAAACTGTTTTTT. It translates to CASSLLATNEKLFF. The J gene is TRBJ1-4, the V gene TRBV4-1; D unresolved. Trimming left V 4 bases short and J 0 bases short, with 6 bases between. Germline V gene lookup returns CDR1 MGHRA and CDR2 YSYEKL. The CDR3 sequence is 14 residues long.

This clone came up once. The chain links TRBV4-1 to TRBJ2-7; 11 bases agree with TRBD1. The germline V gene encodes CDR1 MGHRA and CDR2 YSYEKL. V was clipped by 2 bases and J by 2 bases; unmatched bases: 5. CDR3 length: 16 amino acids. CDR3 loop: CASSQLEGQGAYEQYF. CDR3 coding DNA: TGCGCCAGCAGCCAATTAGAGGGACAGGGGGCCTACGAGCAGTACTTC.

CDR3 sequence: CASSDRYSYNEQFF. The CDR3, as DNA: TGCGCCAGCAGTGACCGCTACTCCTACAATGAGCAGTTCTTC. The chain links TRBV10-2 to TRBJ2-1; D remains unclear. Germline-derived CDR1 and CDR2 are WSHSY and SAAADI. The CDR3 has 14 amino acids. V lost 3 bases and J 0 bases, leaving 6 bases between the germline ends.

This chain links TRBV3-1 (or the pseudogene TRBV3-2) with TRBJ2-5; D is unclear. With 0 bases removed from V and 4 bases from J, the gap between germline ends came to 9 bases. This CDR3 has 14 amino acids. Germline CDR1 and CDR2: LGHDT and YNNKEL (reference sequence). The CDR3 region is CASSQDIFGETQYF. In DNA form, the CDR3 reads TGTGCCAGCAGCCAAGATATTTTCGGAGAGACCCAGTACTTC.

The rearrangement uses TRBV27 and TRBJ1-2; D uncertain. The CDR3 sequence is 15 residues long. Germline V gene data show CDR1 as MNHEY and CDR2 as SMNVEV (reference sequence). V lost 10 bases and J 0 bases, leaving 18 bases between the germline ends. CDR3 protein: CATLSLFPANYGYTF. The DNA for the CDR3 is TGTGCCACCCTTTCCCTTTTCCCAGCTAACTATGGCTACACCTTC.

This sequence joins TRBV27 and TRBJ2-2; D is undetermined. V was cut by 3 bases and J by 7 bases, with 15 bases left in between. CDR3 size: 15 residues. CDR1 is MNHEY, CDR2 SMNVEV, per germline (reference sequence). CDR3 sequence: CASSLNEGKGGELFF. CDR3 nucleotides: TGTGCCAGCAGTTTGAACGAAGGAAAGGGCGGGGAGCTGTTTTTT.

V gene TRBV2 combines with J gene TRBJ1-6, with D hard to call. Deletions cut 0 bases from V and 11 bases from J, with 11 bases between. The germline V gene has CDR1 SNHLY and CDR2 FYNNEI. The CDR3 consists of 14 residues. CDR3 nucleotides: TGTGCCAGCAGTGAAGCGCTTTTGGTCGCACCCCTCCACTTT. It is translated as CASSEALLVAPLHF.

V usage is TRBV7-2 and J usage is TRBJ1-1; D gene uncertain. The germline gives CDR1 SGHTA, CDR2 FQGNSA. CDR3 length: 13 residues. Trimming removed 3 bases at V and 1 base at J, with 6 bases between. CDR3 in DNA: TGTGCCAGCAGCTTTCGACAGAACACTGAAGCTTTCTTT. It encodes CASSFRQNTEAFF.

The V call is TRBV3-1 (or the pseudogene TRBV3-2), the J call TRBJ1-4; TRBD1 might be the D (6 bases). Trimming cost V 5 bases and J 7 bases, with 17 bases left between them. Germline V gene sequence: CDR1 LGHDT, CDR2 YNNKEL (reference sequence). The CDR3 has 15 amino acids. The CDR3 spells CASSSNRAPGEKLFF. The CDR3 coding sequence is TGTGCCAGCAGCTCCAACAGGGCCCCTGGTGAAAAACTGTTTTTT.

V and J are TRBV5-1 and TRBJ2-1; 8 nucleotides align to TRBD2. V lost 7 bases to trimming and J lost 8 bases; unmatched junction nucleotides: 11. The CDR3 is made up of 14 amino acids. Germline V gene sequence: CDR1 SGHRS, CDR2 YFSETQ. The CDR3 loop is CASQIGTSSYEQFF. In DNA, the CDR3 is TGCGCCAGCCAAATAGGGACTAGTTCCTATGAGCAGTTCTTC.

CDR3 sequence reads: CASSLLGTENTEAFF. In DNA form, the CDR3 reads TGTGCCAGCAGTTTATTGGGGACAGAGAACACTGAAGCTTTCTTT. The chain carries TRBV27 and TRBJ1-1, with 7 bases matching TRBD1. From germline, CDR1 is MNHEY and CDR2 SMNVEV (reference sequence). The V gene end was trimmed by 1 base and the J gene end by 1 base; junction bases not matched to a gene: 3. The CDR3 is 15 residues long.